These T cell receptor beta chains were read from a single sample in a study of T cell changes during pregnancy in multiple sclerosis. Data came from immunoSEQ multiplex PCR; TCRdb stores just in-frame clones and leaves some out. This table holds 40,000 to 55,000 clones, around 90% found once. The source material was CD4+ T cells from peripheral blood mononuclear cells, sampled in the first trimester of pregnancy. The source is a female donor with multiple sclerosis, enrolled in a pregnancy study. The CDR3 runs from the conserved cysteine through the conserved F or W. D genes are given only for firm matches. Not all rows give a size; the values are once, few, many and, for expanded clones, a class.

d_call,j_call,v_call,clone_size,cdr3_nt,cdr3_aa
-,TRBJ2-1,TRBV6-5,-,TGTGCCAGCAGTTACTCGCCTAGAGACAATGAGCAGTTCTTC,CASSYSPRDNEQFF
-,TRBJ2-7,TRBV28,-,TGTGCCAGCAGGCAAGGAGGCGCATCCTACGAGCAGTACTTC,CASRQGGASYEQYF
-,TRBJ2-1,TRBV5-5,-,TGTGCCAGCAGCCCCTCGACCGGGACTGGGAGTCATGAGCAGTTCTTC,CASSPSTGTGSHEQFF
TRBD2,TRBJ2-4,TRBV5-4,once,TGTGCCAGCAGCTCACTAGGACTAGCGGGAAGGTCCAAAAACATTCAGTACTTC,CASSSLGLAGRSKNIQYF
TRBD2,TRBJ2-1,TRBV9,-,TGTGCCAGCAGTCACCGGGGACTAGCGGGGAACAATGAGCAGTTCTTC,CASSHRGLAGNNEQFF
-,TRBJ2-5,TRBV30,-,TGTGCCTGGAGTAGGGGAGGGACCCAGTACTTC,CAWSRGGTQYF
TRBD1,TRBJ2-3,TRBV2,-,TGTGCCAGCGAGGGACAGGGGGCTTGGGATACGCAGTATTTT,CASEGQGAWDTQYF
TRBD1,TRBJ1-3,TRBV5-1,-,TGCGCCAGCAGCCACGAACAGGGGGCGGCTGGAAACACCATATATTTT,CASSHEQGAAGNTIYF
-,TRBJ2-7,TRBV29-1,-,TGCAGCGTTGAAGAACAGGGCTTTCGGGTCGAGCAGTACTTC,CSVEEQGFRVEQYF
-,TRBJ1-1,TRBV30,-,TGTGCCTGGAGTCAGGGGTTGACTGAAGCTTTCTTT,CAWSQGLTEAFF
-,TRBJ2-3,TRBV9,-,TGTGCCAGCAGCGTCTACTCGACAGAGCAAGATACGCAGTATTTT,CASSVYSTEQDTQYF
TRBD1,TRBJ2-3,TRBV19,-,TGTGCCAGCCTGGGACAGGGAACAGATACGCAGTATTTT,CASLGQGTDTQYF
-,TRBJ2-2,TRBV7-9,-,TGTGCCAGCAGGGCACAGGGAACTGTCACCGGGGAGCTGTTTTTT,CASRAQGTVTGELFF
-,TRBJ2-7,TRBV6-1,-,TGTGCCAGCATTGCGGCAATGTACTCCTACGAGCAGTACTTC,CASIAAMYSYEQYF